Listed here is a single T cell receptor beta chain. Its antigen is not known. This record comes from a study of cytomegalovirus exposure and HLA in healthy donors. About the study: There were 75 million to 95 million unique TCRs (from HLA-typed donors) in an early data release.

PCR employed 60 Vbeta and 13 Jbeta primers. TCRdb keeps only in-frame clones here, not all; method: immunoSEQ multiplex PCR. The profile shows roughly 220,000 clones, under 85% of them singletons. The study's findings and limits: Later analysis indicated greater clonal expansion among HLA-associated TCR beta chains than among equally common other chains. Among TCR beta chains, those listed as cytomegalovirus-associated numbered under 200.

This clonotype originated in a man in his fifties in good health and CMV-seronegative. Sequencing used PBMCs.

This CDR3 is CSVDPGAGANVLTF. The CDR3 DNA is TGCAGCGTTGATCCAGGGGCTGGGGCCAACGTCCTGACTTTC. The rearrangement joins TRBV29-1 to TRBJ2-6, with a tentative D call TRBD1 (6 bases). This CDR3 comprises 14 residues. CDR1 SQVTM and CDR2 ANQGSEA come from the germline V gene. Trimming removed 3 bases from V and 2 bases from J, with 8 bases in between.